The 6 T cell receptor beta chains in this list originate from one sample, sequenced in a study of patients and donors after allogeneic stem cell transplantation. TCRdb fed the RT-PCR reads into MiXCR, producing one record per CDR3 protein. The repertoire holds approximately 410,000 distinct CDR3 sequences, with under 20% as singletons. What was sequenced was blood, either unsorted or a sorted T cell fraction (not recorded which). These receptor sequences come from a human donor who was either an allogeneic HSCT recipient or a stem cell or donor lymphocyte infusion donor (not recorded which). It is not recorded whose cells these are; they may come from a transplant donor.

The rearrangement links TRBV11-2 to TRBJ2-7; weak D call: TRBD1 (5 bases). V was shortened by 5 bases and J by 2 bases, with 10 bases between the two germline ends. The CDR3 spans 13 residues. Germline V lookup: CDR1 SGHAT, CDR2 FQNNGV. The CDR3 DNA reads TGTGCCAGCAGCAAAGACAGTACCTACGAGCAGTACTTC. Amino acids: CASSKDSTYEQYF.

This clonotype was observed at least ten times. As DNA, the CDR3 is TGCAGTGTATACGGGGGCCTCACAGATACGCAGTATTTT. It translates to CSVYGGLTDTQYF. The rearrangement links TRBV20-1 to TRBJ2-3, with D perhaps being TRBD1 or TRBD2 (6 bases each). This CDR3 contains 13 residues. Germline V gene sequence: CDR1 DFQATT, CDR2 SNEGSKA (reference sequence). V was clipped by 7 bases and J by 2 bases, with 13 bases between them.

This clonotype was detected a few times. The CDR3, as DNA: TGTGCCACCAGTGATGTAGACAGGGAAAGAGGGCTCTACAATGAGCAGTTCTTC. Its protein product is CATSDVDRERGLYNEQFF. The J gene is TRBJ2-1, the V gene TRBV24-1; 7 bases align to TRBD1. This CDR3 is 18 amino acids long. V shed 3 bases, J shed 3 bases, and the junction held 13 bases outside the gene matches. The V gene's germline CDR1 is KGHDR and CDR2 SFDVKD.

This clonotype was recorded a few times. The chain uses TRBV5-4 and TRBJ2-1; D uncertain. CDR3 length: 13 amino acids. With 4 bases removed from V and 8 bases from J, the gap between germline ends came to 13 bases. In germline, CDR1 is SGHNT, CDR2 YYREEE (reference sequence). The CDR3 loop is CASSRAFNDEQFF. The CDR3 nucleotides read TGTGCCAGCAGCCGAGCCTTTAACGATGAGCAGTTCTTC. The full variable domain, in which reference TRBV5-4 and TRBJ2-1 provide the parts outside the CDR3, is ETGVTQSPTHLIKTRGQQVTLRCSSQSGHNTVSWYQQALGQGPQFIFQYYREEENGRGNFPPRFSGLQFPNYSSELNVNALELDDSALYLCASSRAFNDEQFFGPGTRLTVL.

This clonotype was detected a few times. The V and J genes are TRBV11-2 and TRBJ1-4; 11 nucleotides align to TRBD1. The CDR3 runs to 18 residues. The J segment lost 7 bases and the V segment lost 5 bases, leaving 15 bases of the junction unmatched. Germline V gives CDR1 SGHAT, CDR2 FQNNGV. The CDR3 bases are TGTGCCAGCAGCGTCACCGGGACAGGGGGGAGTCTTGGTGAAAAACTGTTTTTT. Translation: CASSVTGTGGSLGEKLFF.

This clonotype was detected ten times or more. The chain recombines TRBV27 with TRBJ1-3; tentatively, D is TRBD1 (5 bases). Trimming removed 2 bases at V and 3 bases at J, with 11 bases between. CDR3 length: 15 amino acids. Germline lookup yields CDR1 MNHEY and CDR2 SMNVEV (reference sequence). CDR3 residues: CASSLAYDSGNTIYF. CDR3 DNA: TGTGCCAGCAGTTTAGCTTACGACAGTGGAAACACCATATATTTT.